Listed here are 2 T cell receptor beta chains from one sample, sequenced in a study of vaccination and CD4 T cells after COVID-19. Sequencing of the DNA from cultured CD4+ T cells was carried out with the Oncomine TCR Beta short-read assay. TCRdb reprocessed the PCR reads via MiXCR and lists one record per CDR3 protein. The table shows approximately 13,000 distinct CDR3 sequences, with roughly 73% occurring only once. Treatment given: roughly 11-day PBMC culture with coronavirus spike peptide pools or control peptides (ViraFEST assay). The antigens these receptors bind are not known. Sample: CD4+ T cells from blood, cultured in vitro. The receptors originated from a human donor who had recovered from COVID-19.

The chain uses TRBV5-7 and TRBJ1-5; the D gene is possibly TRBD1 (5 bases). TRBV5-7 is noted as an ORF with a role that remains uncertain. Trimming shortened V by 3 bases and J by 2 bases, and 18 bases separated the two germline ends. CDR3 length equals 17 residues. For the CDR3, the DNA is TGTGCCAGCAGCTACCACCTGGACATCTGTTGCAATCAGCCCCAGCATTTT. It codes for CASSYHLDICCNQPQHF.

The rearrangement joins TRBV6-1 to TRBJ2-3; no firm D call. V lost 7 bases and J 2 bases, leaving 4 bases between the germline ends. Germline CDR1 MNHNS, CDR2 SASEGT. The CDR3 extends over 11 amino acids. The DNA of the CDR3 is TGTGCCAGCACCTACACAGATACGCAGTATTTT. Its translation is CASTYTDTQYF.